This T cell receptor beta chain was recovered during a study of OX40 agonist ivuxolimab in advanced cancers. Points on this clone: Its antigen is not known.

Notes on the study in general: Some of the nonresponding patients also showed low levels of normalized T-cell clonal expansion.

The table came from immunoSEQ multiplex PCR; TCRdb's copy has only in-frame clones and leaves some out. The sample includes some 48,000 clones, 79% of them seen just once. Germline lookup yields CDR1 SGHVS and CDR2 FQNEAQ. The CDR3 spans 13 residues. V lost 1 base and J 7 bases, leaving 7 bases between the germline ends. The origin of this receptor is an adult with an advanced solid tumor such as melanoma, head and neck, liver or kidney cancer. Sequenced material: CD4+ or CD8+ T cells sorted from blood, taken in a trial of the OX40 agonist ivuxolimab. This chain joins TRBV7-8 and TRBJ2-2; no definite D call. Here the CDR3 DNA reads TGTGCCAGCAGCTTAGTAGAAATCGGGGAGCTGTTTTTT. It is translated as CASSLVEIGELFF. The variable domain in full, with the rest retrieved from reference TRBV7-8 and TRBJ2-2, is GAGVSQSPRYKVAKRGQDVALRCDPISGHVSLFWYQQALGQGPEFLTYFQNEAQLDKSGLPSDRFFAERPEGSVSTLKIQRTQQEDSAVYLCASSLVEIGELFFGEGSRLTVL.